The 15 T cell receptor beta chains listed next were all sequenced from one sample in a study of early T cells in non-severe SARS-CoV-2 infection. TCRdb re-called the 5' RACE reads through MiXCR, storing one row per CDR3 protein. The repertoire consists of over 35,000 distinct CDR3 sequences, with about 5.9% occurring once and the leading ten covering about 8.3%. The sample here was whole blood, taken at baseline. The origin of the receptors is an adult who was a healthcare worker with PCR-confirmed SARS-CoV-2 infection or an uninfected control (not recorded which).

This clonotype was recorded at least ten times. The V call is TRBV11-2, the J call TRBJ2-1, with 9 bases identical to TRBD1. The CDR3 contains 16 residues. Germline assignment: CDR1 SGHAT and CDR2 FQNNGV. The junction had 14 bases not matched to a gene; V was cut back by 5 bases and J by 9 bases. The CDR3 is CASSPSGTGNFGEQFF. The CDR3 DNA follows: TGTGCCAGCAGCCCGTCCGGGACAGGGAATTTCGGTGAGCAGTTCTTC.

Many counts were recorded for this clonotype. This chain joins TRBV27 and TRBJ2-3, with TRBD2 matching over 9 bases. With 6 bases clipped from V and 2 bases from J, the junction kept 6 bases outside the gene matches. Germline CDR1 reads MNHEY; CDR2 reads SMNVEV (reference sequence). The CDR3 has 15 amino acids. In nucleotides, the CDR3 is TGTGCCAGCAGCGAGCGGGGGGCTGTCACAGATACGCAGTATTTT. As protein: CASSERGAVTDTQYF.

There are a few counts of this clonotype. The chain joins TRBV20-1 to TRBJ1-5; D unclear. This CDR3 spans 14 amino acids. Germline V gives CDR1 DFQATT, CDR2 SNEGSKA (reference sequence). Trimming took off 1 base at V and 5 bases at J, with 12 bases between the two ends. In DNA form, the CDR3 reads TGCAGTGCTAGAGCTCTACATGGGGATCAGCCCCAGCATTTT. It codes for CSARALHGDQPQHF.

The chain has TRBV20-1 and TRBJ2-5, with TRBD2 matching over 10 bases. Germline V gene sequence: CDR1 DFQATT, CDR2 SNEGSKA (reference sequence). V lost 2 bases and J lost 5; bases outside the gene matches: 11. The CDR3 length is 16 residues. The CDR3 reads CSARYEPRGLAETQYF. The CDR3 DNA sequence: TGCAGTGCTAGATACGAGCCCCGGGGACTAGCGGAGACCCAGTACTTC.

This clonotype was seen only a few times. The CDR3 DNA reads TGTGCCAGCAGCTTAGGTGTACAGGGGAAGTATTTT. Translated, it gives CASSLGVQGKYF. The rearrangement joins TRBV7-2 to TRBJ2-3; TRBD1 aligns across 7 bases. This CDR3 is built from 12 residues. The junction had 5 bases not matched to a gene; V was cut back by 1 base and J by 13 bases. Germline V lookup: CDR1 SGHTA, CDR2 FQGNSA.

The V and J genes are TRBV18 and TRBJ2-7; 10 nucleotides agree with TRBD2. Germline V gene sequence: CDR1 KGHSH, CDR2 LQKENI. After removal of 3 bases from V and 6 bases from J, the junction contained 2 bases not matched to a gene. The CDR3 sequence is 13 residues long. CDR3 DNA sequence: TGTGCCAGCTCACCGGGACTAGCGCCCGAGCAGTACTTC. Translating gives CASSPGLAPEQYF. Full variable domain (remainder filled in from reference TRBV18 and TRBJ2-7): NAGVMQNPRHLVRRRGQEARLRCSPMKGHSHVYWYRQLPEEGLKFMVYLQKENIIDESGMPKERFSAEFPKEGPSILRIQQVVRGDSAAYFCASSPGLAPEQYFGPGTRLTVT.

This clonotype appeared a few times. This chain uses TRBV6-5 with TRBJ1-1; D is possibly TRBD1 (6 bases). The length of the CDR3 is 15 residues. Germline V gene data show CDR1 as MNHEY and CDR2 as SVGAGI. The V and J ends lost 0 bases and 5 bases respectively, with 13 bases between them. Written as DNA, the CDR3 is TGTGCCAGCAGTTACTCGAGGGGGGCGCGAACTGAAGCTTTCTTT. Protein product: CASSYSRGARTEAFF.

This clonotype was counted ten times or more. V and J are TRBV11-2 and TRBJ2-2; 7 nucleotides match TRBD2. Germline CDR1 reads SGHAT; CDR2 reads FQNNGV. CDR3 length: 18 residues. Trimming took 3 bases from V and 2 from J; bases not matched to a gene: 12. CDR3 in amino acids: CASSFMLTRGTNTGELFF. The CDR3, as DNA: TGTGCCAGCAGCTTTATGTTAACGCGGGGGACTAACACCGGGGAGCTGTTTTTT.

There are many counts of this clonotype. The chain links TRBV30 to TRBJ1-1; tentatively, D is TRBD1 (5 bases). Germline V lookup: CDR1 GTSNPN, CDR2 SVGIG (reference sequence). V was pared by 2 bases and J by 3 bases, with 13 bases between. CDR3 length equals 14 residues. The chain's CDR3 is CAWSRDLWDTEAFF. The CDR3 DNA reads as TGTGCCTGGAGTAGGGACCTATGGGACACTGAAGCTTTCTTT.

The chain links TRBV5-4 to TRBJ2-5; D not certain. The CDR3 is 13 amino acids. Per the germline V gene, CDR1 is SGHNT and CDR2 is YYREEE (reference sequence). Between the trimmed V and J ends, which lost 0 bases and 2 bases, there was a span of 5 bases. In DNA form, the CDR3 reads TGTGCCAGCAGCTTGGCCGCTCAAGAGACCCAGTACTTC. Residues: CASSLAAQETQYF.

This clonotype showed up just a few times. The CDR3 loop is CASVGQGLGGNTIYF. CDR3 sequence (DNA): TGTGCCAGCGTCGGCCAGGGGCTAGGAGGAAACACCATATATTTT. The chain recombines TRBV6-5 with TRBJ1-3; perhaps TRBD1 as D (6 bases). Trimming took 8 bases from V and 4 from J, leaving 18 bases between them. Looked up from germline, CDR1 is MNHEY and CDR2 is SVGAGI. CDR3 size: 15 residues.

This clonotype has a count of ten or more. This chain uses TRBV7-9 with TRBJ2-1, with 8 bases identical to TRBD1. V lost 3 bases and J lost 0; bases outside the gene matches: 1. In germline, CDR1 is SEHNR, CDR2 FQNEAQ (reference sequence). The CDR3 contains 15 residues. CDR3 DNA sequence: TGTGCCAGCAGCTTGACAGGGGCCTCCTACAATGAGCAGTTCTTC. This gives the protein CASSLTGASYNEQFF.

This clonotype was detected only a few times. The chain couples TRBV7-2 to TRBJ2-7; no firm D call. Germline CDR1 reads SGHTA; CDR2 reads FQGNSA. This CDR3 comprises 14 residues. V shed 5 bases and J shed 7 bases, with 18 bases lying between them. Here the CDR3 reads CASSPKMVPLEQYF. CDR3 sequence (DNA): TGTGCCAGCAGCCCAAAAATGGTACCCCTTGAGCAGTACTTC.

This clonotype was recorded many times. The V and J genes are TRBV18 and TRBJ1-5; D is possibly TRBD1 (6 bases). The CDR3 runs 13 residues. Germline CDR1 reads KGHSH; CDR2 reads LQKENI. V dropped 6 bases and J dropped 5 bases, with 11 bases sitting between them. CDR3 protein: CASSPPGDQPQHF. The CDR3 DNA sequence: TGTGCCAGCTCGCCCCCAGGGGATCAGCCCCAGCATTTT.

This sequence joins TRBV7-9 and TRBJ2-2; no clear D gene. The CDR3 totals 13 residues. CDR1 and CDR2 from the germline V gene are SEHNR and FQNEAQ (reference sequence). V dropped 1 base and J dropped 4 bases, with 4 bases sitting between them. CDR3 sequence (DNA): TGTGCCAGCAGCTTAGTGGCCACCGGGGAGCTGTTTTTT. Encoded protein: CASSLVATGELFF.